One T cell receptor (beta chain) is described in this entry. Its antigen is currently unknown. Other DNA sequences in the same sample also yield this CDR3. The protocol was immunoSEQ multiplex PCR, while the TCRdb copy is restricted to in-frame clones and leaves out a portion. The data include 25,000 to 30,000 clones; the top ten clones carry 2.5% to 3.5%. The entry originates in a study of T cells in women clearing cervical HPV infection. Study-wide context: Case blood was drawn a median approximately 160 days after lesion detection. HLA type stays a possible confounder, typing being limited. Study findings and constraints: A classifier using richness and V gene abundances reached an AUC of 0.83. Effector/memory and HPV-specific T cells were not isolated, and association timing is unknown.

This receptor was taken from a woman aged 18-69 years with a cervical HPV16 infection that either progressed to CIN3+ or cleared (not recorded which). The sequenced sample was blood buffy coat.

The DNA read from the CDR3 is TGCGCCAGCAGCTTGGCGGGGCTAGCGGGGTACAATGAG. It translates to CASSLAGLAGYNE. Given in full, the CDR3 is CASSLAGLAGYNEQFF. The chain links TRBV5-1 to TRBJ2-1; 9 bases are shared with TRBD2. The CDR3 end is not reached by the read, which stops 3 residues before it; the germline J gene fills it in. Looked up from germline, CDR1 is SGHRS and CDR2 is YFSETQ. The length of the CDR3 is 16 residues. The J segment lost 4 bases and the V segment lost 0 bases, leaving 5 bases of the junction unmatched. The entire variable domain, with the rest obtained from reference TRBV5-1 and TRBJ2-1, is as follows: KAGVTQTPRYLIKTRGQQVTLSCSPISGHRSVSWYQQTPGQGLQFLFEYFSETQRNKGNFPGRFSGRQFSNSRSEMNVSTLELGDSALYLCASSLAGLAGYNEQFFGPGTRLTVL.